The following is a T cell receptor (beta chain) sequence with its context. This record belongs to a study of blood T cell repertoires in COVID-19. For the study at large: T cells, B-cell-depleted T cells, or PBMCs supplied cDNA or gDNA.

Trimming removed 1 base from V and 4 bases from J; junction bases left unmatched: 13. The germline gives CDR1 SGHRS, CDR2 YFSETQ. The length of the CDR3 is 18 residues. TCRdb keeps only in-frame clones here, not all; method: immunoSEQ multiplex PCR. The sample has approximately 200,000 clones, 88% seen once. The V gene is TRBV5-1, the J gene TRBJ2-1, with 8 bases lining up with TRBD2. Sequences were obtained from peripheral blood. The receptor's source is an older man with acute or convalescent COVID-19. CDR3 nucleotide sequence: TGCGCCAGCAGCTTGAGTGTTAGCGGGGTGGTAGGGTACAATGAGCAGTTCTTC. Its protein is CASSLSVSGVVGYNEQFF.